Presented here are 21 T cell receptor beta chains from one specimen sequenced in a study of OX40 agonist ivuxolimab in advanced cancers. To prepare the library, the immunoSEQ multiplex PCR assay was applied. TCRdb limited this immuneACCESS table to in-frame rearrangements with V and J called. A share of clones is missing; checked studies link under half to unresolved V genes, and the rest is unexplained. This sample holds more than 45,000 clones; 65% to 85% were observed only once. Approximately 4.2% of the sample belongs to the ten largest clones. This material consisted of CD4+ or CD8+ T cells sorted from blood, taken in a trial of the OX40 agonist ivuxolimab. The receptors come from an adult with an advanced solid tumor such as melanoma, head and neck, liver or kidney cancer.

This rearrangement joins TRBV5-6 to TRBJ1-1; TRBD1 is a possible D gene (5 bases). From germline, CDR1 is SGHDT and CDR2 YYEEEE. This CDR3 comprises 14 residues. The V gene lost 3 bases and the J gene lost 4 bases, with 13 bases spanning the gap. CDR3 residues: CASSSGPSPTEAFF. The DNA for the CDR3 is TGTGCCAGCAGCTCAGGGCCCAGCCCCACTGAAGCTTTCTTT.

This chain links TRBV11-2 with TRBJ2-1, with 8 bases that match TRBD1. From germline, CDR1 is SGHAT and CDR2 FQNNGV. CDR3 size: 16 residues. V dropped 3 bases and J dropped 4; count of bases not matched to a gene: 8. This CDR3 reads CASSFARDRRYNEQFF. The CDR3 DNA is TGTGCCAGCAGCTTTGCTCGGGACAGGAGGTACAATGAGCAGTTCTTC.

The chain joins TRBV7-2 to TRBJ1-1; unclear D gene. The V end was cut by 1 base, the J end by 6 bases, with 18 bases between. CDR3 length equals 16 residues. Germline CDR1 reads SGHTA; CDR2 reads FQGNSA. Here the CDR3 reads CASSLGHTPAASEAFF. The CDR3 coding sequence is TGTGCCAGCAGCTTAGGCCACACGCCCGCCGCTTCTGAAGCTTTCTTT.

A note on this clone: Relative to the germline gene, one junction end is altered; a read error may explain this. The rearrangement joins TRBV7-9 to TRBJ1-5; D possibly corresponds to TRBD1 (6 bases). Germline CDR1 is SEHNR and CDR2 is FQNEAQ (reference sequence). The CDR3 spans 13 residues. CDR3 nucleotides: TGTGCCAGCAGCTTAGGGACAGCCGAGCCCCAGCGTTTT. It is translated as CASSLGTAEPQRF.

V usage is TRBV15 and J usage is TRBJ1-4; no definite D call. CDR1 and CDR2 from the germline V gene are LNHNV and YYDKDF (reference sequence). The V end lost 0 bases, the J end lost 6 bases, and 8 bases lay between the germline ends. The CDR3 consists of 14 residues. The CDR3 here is CATSRDQVDEKLFF. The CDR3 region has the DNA TGTGCCACCAGCAGAGACCAGGTTGATGAAAAACTGTTTTTT.

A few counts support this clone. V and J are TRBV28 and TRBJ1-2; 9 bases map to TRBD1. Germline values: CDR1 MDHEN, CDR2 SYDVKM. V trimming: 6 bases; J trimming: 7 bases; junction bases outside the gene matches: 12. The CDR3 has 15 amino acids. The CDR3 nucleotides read TGTGCCAGCAGACCACTCGACAGGGGGTCTGGTGGCTACACCTTC. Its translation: CASRPLDRGSGGYTF.

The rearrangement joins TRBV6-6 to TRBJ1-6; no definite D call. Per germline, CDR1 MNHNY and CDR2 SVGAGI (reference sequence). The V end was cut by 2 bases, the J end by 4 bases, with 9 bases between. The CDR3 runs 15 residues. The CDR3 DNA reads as TGTGCCAGCAGTTACCGGGAGGGATATAATTCACCCCTCCACTTT. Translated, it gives CASSYREGYNSPLHF.

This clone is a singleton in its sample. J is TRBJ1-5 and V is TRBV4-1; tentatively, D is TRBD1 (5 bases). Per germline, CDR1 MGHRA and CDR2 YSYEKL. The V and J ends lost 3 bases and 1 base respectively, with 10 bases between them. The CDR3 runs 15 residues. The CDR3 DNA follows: TGCGCCAGCAGCCATACTTGGGGGAGCAATCAGCCCCAGCATTTT. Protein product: CASSHTWGSNQPQHF.

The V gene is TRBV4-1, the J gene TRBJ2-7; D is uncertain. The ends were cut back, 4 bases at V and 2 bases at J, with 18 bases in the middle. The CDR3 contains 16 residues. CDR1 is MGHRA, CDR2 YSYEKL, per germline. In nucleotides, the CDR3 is TGCGCCAGCAGCCCCCAAATGGTTGGAGCTACCTACGAGCAGTACTTC. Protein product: CASSPQMVGATYEQYF.

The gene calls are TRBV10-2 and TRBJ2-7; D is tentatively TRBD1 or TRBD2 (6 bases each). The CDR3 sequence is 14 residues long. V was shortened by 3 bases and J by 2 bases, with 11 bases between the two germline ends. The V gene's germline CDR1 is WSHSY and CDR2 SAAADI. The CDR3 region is CASSERGGTYEQYF. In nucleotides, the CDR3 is TGCGCCAGCAGTGAAAGAGGGGGGACCTACGAGCAGTACTTC.

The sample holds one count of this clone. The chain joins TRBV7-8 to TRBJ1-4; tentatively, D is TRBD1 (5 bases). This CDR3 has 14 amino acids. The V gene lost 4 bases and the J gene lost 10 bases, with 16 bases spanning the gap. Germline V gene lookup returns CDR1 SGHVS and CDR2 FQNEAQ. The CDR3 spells CASSSWSTGRKLFF. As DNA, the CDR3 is TGTGCCAGCAGCTCCTGGTCGACGGGGCGAAAACTGTTTTTT.

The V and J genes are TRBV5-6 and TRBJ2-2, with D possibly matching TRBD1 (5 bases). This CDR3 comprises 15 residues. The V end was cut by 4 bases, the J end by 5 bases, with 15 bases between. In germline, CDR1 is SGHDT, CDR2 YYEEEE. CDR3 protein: CASSAPQGFTGELFF. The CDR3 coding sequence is TGTGCCAGCAGCGCCCCTCAGGGTTTTACCGGGGAGCTGTTTTTT.

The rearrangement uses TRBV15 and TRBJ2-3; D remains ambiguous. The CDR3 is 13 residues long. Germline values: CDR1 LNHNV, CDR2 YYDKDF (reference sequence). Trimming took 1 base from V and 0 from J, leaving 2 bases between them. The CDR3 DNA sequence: TGTGCCACCAGCAGAGCTAGCACAGATACGCAGTATTTT. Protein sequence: CATSRASTDTQYF.

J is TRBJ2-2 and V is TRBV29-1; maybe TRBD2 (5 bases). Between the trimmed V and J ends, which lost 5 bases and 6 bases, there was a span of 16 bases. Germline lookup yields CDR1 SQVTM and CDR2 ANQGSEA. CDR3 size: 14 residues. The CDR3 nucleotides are TGCAGCGTTTCTGGCCTAGCAAAGGCCGGGGAGCTGTTTTTT. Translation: CSVSGLAKAGELFF.

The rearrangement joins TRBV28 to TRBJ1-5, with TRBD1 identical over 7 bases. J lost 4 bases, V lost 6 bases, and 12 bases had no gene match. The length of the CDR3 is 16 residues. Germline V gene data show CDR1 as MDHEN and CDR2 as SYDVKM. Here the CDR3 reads CASSLKQGVGNQPQHF. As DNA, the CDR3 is TGTGCCAGCAGCCTAAAGCAGGGGGTGGGGAATCAGCCCCAGCATTTT.

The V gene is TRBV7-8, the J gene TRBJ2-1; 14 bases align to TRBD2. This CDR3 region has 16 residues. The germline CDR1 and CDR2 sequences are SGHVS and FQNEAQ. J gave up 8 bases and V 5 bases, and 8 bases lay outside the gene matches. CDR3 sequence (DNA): TGTGCCAGCAGCCCGGATGGGACTAGCGGGGGCGATGAGCAGTTCTTC. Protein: CASSPDGTSGGDEQFF. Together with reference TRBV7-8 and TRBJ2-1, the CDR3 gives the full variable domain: GAGVSQSPRYKVAKRGQDVALRCDPISGHVSLFWYQQALGQGPEFLTYFQNEAQLDKSGLPSDRFFAERPEGSVSTLKIQRTQQEDSAVYLCASSPDGTSGGDEQFFGPGTRLTVL.

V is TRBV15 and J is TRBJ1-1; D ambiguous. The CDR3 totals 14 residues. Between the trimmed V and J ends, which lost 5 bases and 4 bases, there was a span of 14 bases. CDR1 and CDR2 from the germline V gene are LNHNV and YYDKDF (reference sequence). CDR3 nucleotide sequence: TGTGCCACCAGCGGCGGGGTGCGGAGCACTGAAGCTTTCTTT. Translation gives CATSGGVRSTEAFF.

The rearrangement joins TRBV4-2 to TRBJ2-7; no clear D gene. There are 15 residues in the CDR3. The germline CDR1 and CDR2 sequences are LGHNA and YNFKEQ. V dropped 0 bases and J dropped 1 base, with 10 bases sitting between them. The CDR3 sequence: CASSQDYQDSYEQYF. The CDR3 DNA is TGTGCCAGCAGCCAAGATTATCAGGATTCCTACGAGCAGTACTTC.

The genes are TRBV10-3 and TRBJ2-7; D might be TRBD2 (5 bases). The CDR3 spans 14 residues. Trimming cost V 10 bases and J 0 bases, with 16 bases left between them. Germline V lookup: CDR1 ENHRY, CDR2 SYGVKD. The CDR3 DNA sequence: TGTGCCAGCAGCCCCCGACTATACTCCTACGAGCAGTACTTC. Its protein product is CASSPRLYSYEQYF.

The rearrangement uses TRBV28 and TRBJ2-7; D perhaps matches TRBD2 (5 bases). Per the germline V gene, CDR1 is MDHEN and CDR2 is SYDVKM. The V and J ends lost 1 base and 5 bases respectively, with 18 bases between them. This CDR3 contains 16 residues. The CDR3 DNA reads TGTGCCAGCAGTTTATCGACCGGGCGCCACGGGAACGAGCAGTACTTC. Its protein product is CASSLSTGRHGNEQYF.

The CDR3 region has the DNA TGCAGCGTTCAGGGCCAGGGGGCCAGGGGACTAGCGACAGATACGCAGTATTTT. Translation: CSVQGQGARGLATDTQYF. The V and J genes are TRBV29-1 and TRBJ2-3, with 10 bases aligning to TRBD2. J was trimmed by 3 bases and V by 5 bases; bases with no gene match: 17. Germline V CDR1 and CDR2: SQVTM, ANQGSEA. This CDR3 has 18 amino acids.